The entry that follows covers one TCR beta chain sequence. This CDR3 region has 14 residues. Per the germline V gene, CDR1 is SGHVS and CDR2 is FQNEAQ. With 5 bases removed from V and 8 bases from J, the gap between germline ends came to 16 bases. The data derive from a study of control samples from healthy donors and cancer patients. The protocol was immunoSEQ multiplex PCR, while the TCRdb copy is restricted to in-frame clones and leaves out a portion. The sample includes tens of thousands of clones, about 88% of them seen just once. This clonotype originated in a woman aged 55 to 70 with head and neck cancer. Sequences were obtained from PBMCs. The gene calls are TRBV7-8 and TRBJ2-4; D possibly corresponds to TRBD1 (5 bases). The CDR3 DNA follows: TGTGCCAGCAGCCTACCTCCTATGGGGCACATTCAGTACTTC. It codes for CASSLPPMGHIQYF. The variable domain in full, completed from reference TRBV7-8 and TRBJ2-4, reads GAGVSQSPRYKVAKRGQDVALRCDPISGHVSLFWYQQALGQGPEFLTYFQNEAQLDKSGLPSDRFFAERPEGSVSTLKIQRTQQEDSAVYLCASSLPPMGHIQYFGAGTRLSVL.